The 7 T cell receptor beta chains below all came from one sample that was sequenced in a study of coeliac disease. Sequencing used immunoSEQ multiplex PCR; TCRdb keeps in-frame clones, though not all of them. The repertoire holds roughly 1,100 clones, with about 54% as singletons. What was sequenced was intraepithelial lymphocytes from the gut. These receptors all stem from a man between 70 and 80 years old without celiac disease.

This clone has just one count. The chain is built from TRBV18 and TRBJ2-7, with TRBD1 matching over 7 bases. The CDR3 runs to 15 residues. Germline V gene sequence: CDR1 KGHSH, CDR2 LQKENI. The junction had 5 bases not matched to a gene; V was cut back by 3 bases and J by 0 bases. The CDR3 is CASSPSRDSSYEQYF. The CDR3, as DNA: TGTGCCAGCTCACCGTCCCGGGACAGCTCCTACGAGCAGTACTTC.

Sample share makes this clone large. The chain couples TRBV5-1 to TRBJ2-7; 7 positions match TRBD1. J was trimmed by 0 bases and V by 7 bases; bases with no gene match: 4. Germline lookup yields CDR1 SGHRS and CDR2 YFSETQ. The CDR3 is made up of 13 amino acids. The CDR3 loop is CASRDSSSYEQYF. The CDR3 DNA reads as TGCGCCAGCCGGGACAGTAGCTCCTACGAGCAGTACTTC.

CDR3: CASSDPPGGFAGELFF. The CDR3 region has the DNA TGTGCCAGCAGCGATCCTCCAGGGGGGTTCGCCGGGGAGCTGTTTTTT. This chain links TRBV9 with TRBJ2-2; TRBD1 is a possible D gene (7 bases). The V end was cut by 3 bases, the J end by 6 bases, with 18 bases between. This CDR3 spans 16 amino acids. Germline lookup yields CDR1 SGDLS and CDR2 YYNGEE.

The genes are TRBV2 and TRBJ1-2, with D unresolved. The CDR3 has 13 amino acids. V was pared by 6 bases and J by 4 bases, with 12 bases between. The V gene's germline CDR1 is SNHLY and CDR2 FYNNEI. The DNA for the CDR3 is TGTGCCAGCAGCTACGGACTGAGCTATGGCTACACCTTC. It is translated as CASSYGLSYGYTF.

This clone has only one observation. CDR3 DNA: TGCGCCAGCAGTCAATCACTAGGGTCGGGTAGAGGGAAGAGCTCCTACGAGCAGTACTTC. The encoded protein is CASSQSLGSGRGKSSYEQYF. J is TRBJ2-7 and V is TRBV23-1; D is perhaps TRBD2 (5 bases). TRBV23-1 is identified as an open reading frame with a role that is uncertain. V gave up 0 bases and J gave up 0 bases, with 24 bases separating them. This CDR3 region has 20 residues.

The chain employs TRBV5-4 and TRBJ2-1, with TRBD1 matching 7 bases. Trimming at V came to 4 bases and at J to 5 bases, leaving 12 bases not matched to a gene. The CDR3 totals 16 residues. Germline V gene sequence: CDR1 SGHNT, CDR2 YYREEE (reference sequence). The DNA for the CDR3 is TGTGCCAGCAGCCCAACCTTCGGACAGGCTAACAATGAGCAGTTCTTC. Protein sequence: CASSPTFGQANNEQFF.

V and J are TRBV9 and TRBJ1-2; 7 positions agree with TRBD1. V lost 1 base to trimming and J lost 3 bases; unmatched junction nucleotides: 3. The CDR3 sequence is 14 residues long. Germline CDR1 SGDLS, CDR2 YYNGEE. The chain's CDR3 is CASSVFTGDYGYTF. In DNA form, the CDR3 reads TGTGCCAGCAGCGTATTTACAGGGGACTATGGCTACACCTTC. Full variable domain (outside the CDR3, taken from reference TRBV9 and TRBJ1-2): DSGVTQTPKHLITATGQRVTLRCSPRSGDLSVYWYQQSLDQGLQFLIQYYNGEERAKGNILERFSAQQFPDLHSELNLSSLELGDSALYFCASSVFTGDYGYTFGSGTRLTVV.